This T cell receptor (beta chain) was identified in a study of Ad26.COV2.S vaccination and SARS-CoV-2 variants. The study's findings and limits: Vaccinees showed greater spike-specific TCR breadth than placebo recipients. Recipients of either vaccine or placebo displayed similar breadth of non-spike TCRs.

About this clone: Its cognate antigen is unknown.

Germline trimming cut 9 bases from V and 9 bases from J; bases unmatched to any gene: 7. CDR1 is KGHDR and CDR2 is SFDVKD in the germline V gene. CDR3 length: 12 amino acids. Sequencing used immunoSEQ multiplex PCR; TCRdb keeps in-frame clones, though not all of them. Of a few hundred thousand clones listed, roughly four fifths are singletons. Treatment: roughly 20 received Ad26.COV2.S at low or high dose, single or two shots; a few received placebo; per-sample allocation not given. Samples analyzed were those drawn on day 63 after the first vaccine or placebo injection. Boston hosted the donor, who was an adult aged 18-55 years.

This specimen was peripheral blood, taken in a trial of Ad26.COV2.S vaccine versus placebo. The J gene is TRBJ1-5, the V gene TRBV24-1, with 7 positions matching TRBD1. The TCR originated in a person between 18 and 65 years old who received the Ad26.COV2.S COVID-19 vaccine or a placebo. The chain's CDR3 is CATEGALGPQHF. CDR3 nucleotides: TGTGCCACCGAGGGGGCCCTCGGGCCCCAGCATTTT.